The clone carrying this TCR beta chain has a handful of counts. Its antigen is unidentified. The record originates from a study of human T cells and chemical hapten exposure. Study-wide background: Patches with 0.01% DPC went on the upper back, and the tests were read at 6 days. Largely, small differences in pooled library volume made per-sample TCR yields vary.

General study findings and limits: TCRs at a frequency above 1 in 1000 stayed unchanged with DPC sensitization.

TCRdb reprocessed the RACE reads with MiXCR, giving one entry per CDR3 protein. The profile shows around 50,000 distinct CDR3 sequences, around 9.4% of them singletons. The germline V gene has CDR1 LGHDT and CDR2 YNNKEL (reference sequence). The junction had 7 bases not matched to a gene; V was cut back by 5 bases and J by 3 bases. The CDR3 has 15 amino acids. The time point denotes: patch test 2, 6 weeks after DPC sensitization. Treatment: therapeutic diphenylcyclopropenone sensitization with weekly scalp DPC. Sequences were derived from whole blood, sampled in connection with sensitization to the hapten diphenylcyclopropenone (DPC). The TCR sequence derives from a woman between 50 and 59 years old with alopecia areata. Some clones in this sample may be carry-over from other donors' samples. This chain connects TRBV3-1 to TRBJ2-5, with 9 bases that match TRBD2. This CDR3 reads CASSSGLAPEETQYF. The CDR3 DNA is TGTGCCAGCAGCTCAGGACTAGCGCCAGAAGAGACCCAGTACTTC.